These 12 T cell receptor beta chains came from one sample sequenced in a study of T cell responses to AZD1222 COVID-19 vaccine. Some clones are missing from TCRdb's copy, which holds only in-frame ones; the method was immunoSEQ multiplex PCR. This table holds 150,000 or so clones, roughly 87% found once. This sample comprised peripheral blood, obtained on day 0 of AZD1222 vaccination. These receptors were obtained from an adult in good health.

The V gene is TRBV29-1, the J gene TRBJ2-1; 9 positions match TRBD2. V was clipped by 5 bases and J by 9 bases; unmatched bases: 8. The CDR3 loop spans 13 amino acids. Per the germline V gene, CDR1 is SQVTM and CDR2 is ANQGSEA. CDR3 sequence reads: CSVLSGRRGEQFF. The CDR3 DNA reads TGCAGCGTTCTCAGCGGGAGGCGAGGTGAGCAGTTCTTC.

The chain is built from TRBV28 and TRBJ2-3; 7 bases are shared with TRBD2. The germline V gene encodes CDR1 MDHEN and CDR2 SYDVKM. J lost 1 base, V lost 2 bases, and 6 bases had no gene match. The CDR3 totals 16 residues. CDR3 sequence (DNA): TGTGCCAGCAGTTTAAGCGTAGGACTAGGCACAGATACGCAGTATTTT. It codes for CASSLSVGLGTDTQYF.

This clone has just a few counts. The CDR3 protein is CASSSMRQGSLRYGYTF. The CDR3 nucleotides are TGTGCCAGCAGTTCGATGAGACAGGGATCCCTACGCTATGGCTACACCTTC. The chain has TRBV28 and TRBJ1-2; 7 nucleotides align to TRBD1. The germline V gene has CDR1 MDHEN and CDR2 SYDVKM. The ends lost 4 bases at V and 4 bases at J; junction bases unmatched: 15. CDR3 length: 17 residues.

The chain couples TRBV7-8 to TRBJ1-5, with D perhaps TRBD1 (5 bases). CDR1 SGHVS and CDR2 FQNEAQ come from the germline V gene. Trimming left V 1 base short and J 0 bases short, with 7 bases between. The CDR3 totals 15 residues. CDR3 protein: CASSLGDRSNQPQHF. CDR3 nucleotides: TGTGCCAGCAGCTTAGGGGACCGTAGCAATCAGCCCCAGCATTTT.

This clone was counted once. This chain links TRBV7-9 with TRBJ2-2; 13 positions match TRBD2. Germline V lookup: CDR1 SEHNR, CDR2 FQNEAQ (reference sequence). The CDR3 length is 17 residues. After removal of 7 bases from V and 0 bases from J, the junction contained 5 bases not matched to a gene. This CDR3 is CASNLGLAGSNTGELFF. Written as DNA, the CDR3 is TGTGCCAGCAACTTGGGACTAGCGGGGTCGAACACCGGGGAGCTGTTTTTT.

This clone was seen a handful of times. V and J are TRBV5-4 and TRBJ2-4, with 7 bases that match TRBD1. J was trimmed by 8 bases and V by 1 base; bases with no gene match: 3. The CDR3 spans 13 residues. Germline V lookup: CDR1 SGHNT, CDR2 YYREEE (reference sequence). The CDR3 is CASSLKGADIQYF. DNA of the CDR3: TGTGCCAGCAGCTTGAAGGGGGCGGACATTCAGTACTTC.

The rearrangement links TRBV7-8 to TRBJ2-5; D not resolved. The ends were cut back, 6 bases at V and 1 base at J, with 9 bases in the middle. In germline, CDR1 is SGHVS, CDR2 FQNEAQ. The CDR3 consists of 13 residues. The CDR3 here is CASRLRFQETQYF. The CDR3 bases are TGTGCCAGCAGGCTGAGGTTCCAAGAGACCCAGTACTTC.

The V call is TRBV7-2, the J call TRBJ2-7; D might be TRBD2 (6 bases). Trimming removed 4 bases from V and 3 bases from J, with 16 bases in between. The germline V gene encodes CDR1 SGHTA and CDR2 FQGNSA. This CDR3 comprises 15 residues. The CDR3 DNA is TGTGCCAGCAGCTCCGACGGGGGACCGTACTACGAGCAGTACTTC. Residues: CASSSDGGPYYEQYF.

The CDR3 here is CASSVGAGVSYNEQFF. DNA for the CDR3: TGTGCCAGCAGCGTCGGAGCGGGGGTCTCCTACAATGAGCAGTTCTTC. V is TRBV9 and J is TRBJ2-1; 8 nucleotides match TRBD2. The CDR3 totals 16 residues. J was trimmed by 0 bases and V by 2 bases; bases with no gene match: 4. CDR1 SGDLS and CDR2 YYNGEE come from the germline V gene.

The chain links TRBV9 to TRBJ2-1; D is unclear. The CDR3 is 15 amino acids. Germline CDR1 and CDR2: SGDLS and YYNGEE. The V gene lost 0 bases and the J gene lost 0 bases, with 7 bases spanning the gap. In DNA, the CDR3 is TGTGCCAGCAGCGTAGCGGTTAGCTCCTACAATGAGCAGTTCTTC. This encodes CASSVAVSSYNEQFF.

This sequence joins TRBV18 and TRBJ1-1; D is possibly TRBD1 (5 bases). The germline V and J ends were trimmed by 0 bases and 5 bases, with 13 bases remaining between them. There are 15 residues in the CDR3. Germline values: CDR1 KGHSH, CDR2 LQKENI. CDR3 sequence (DNA): TGTGCCAGCTCACCACCGGGCATGAGGGGAACTGAAGCTTTCTTT. Residues: CASSPPGMRGTEAFF.

There are a few counts of this clone. The rearrangement joins TRBV18 to TRBJ1-3; TRBD1 might be the D (6 bases). There are 17 residues in the CDR3. Trimming removed 1 base from V and 0 bases from J, with 13 bases in between. Germline V gives CDR1 KGHSH, CDR2 LQKENI. In DNA, the CDR3 is TGTGCCAGCTCACCACTATCGACACAGGGCTCTGGAAACACCATATATTTT. This translates into CASSPLSTQGSGNTIYF.